Detailed here is one TCR beta chain. Its cognate antigen has yet to be identified. No much larger clone is present one base from it, and per-base qualities are unavailable. The cysteine opens and the phenylalanine closes a CDR3 of 16 amino acids. Just the 48-base CDR3 DNA is kept, in frame starting at base 1. At the junction V is shortened by 1 base and J by 5 bases; bases outside the gene matches: 2. The germline V gene (reference sequence) specifies LGHDT as CDR1 and YNNKEL as CDR2. The sample is drawn from a study of blood T cell repertoires in COVID-19 (dated by TCRdb to 2018 to 2020). Background for the entire study: Collaborator samples came from the United States, Italy and Spain and covered acute and convalescent phases of COVID-19. Subjects who had been exposed to COVID-19, were actively infected with it, or had recovered from it provided the deeply sampled blood TCRbeta repertoires that made up the dataset. The repertoires were released in a freely available public database meant as a resource for research on the immune response to SARS-CoV-2. The prospective study material was composed of cDNA or gDNA derived from T cells, B-cell-depleted T cells, or PBMCs. A de-identified subject ID, COVID-19 status, age in years and sex were almost always included in the sample metadata. Samples came from the ongoing ImmuneRACE study (first 160 participants) plus 1,254 subjects from 6 global collaborators. Where available, HLA class I and class II types were taken from metadata supplied by the sample provider and were not determined by assay-based typing.

Broad study findings and their caveats: The amount of clinical and demographic metadata varied by source and participant and was provided uncurated.

Each collaborating institution followed its own protocols to collect whole blood in K2EDTA tubes. For TCRbeta analysis, collaborators shipped samples in one of three forms: frozen whole blood, isolated PBMCs, or DNA extracted from either of those sample types. The immunoSEQ Assay, a bias-controlled multiplex PCR, was used to amplify TCRbeta CDR3 regions from genomic DNA. Under the source paper's analysis protocol: The number of nucleated cells in each sample was estimated by amplification of reference gene primers within the assay. Sequence reads were collapsed and filtered to measure the absolute abundance of every unique TCRbeta CDR3 rearrangement. For each sample, productive Simpson clonality was calculated as the square root of Simpson's diversity index over productive rearrangements. Imported from immuneACCESS, the table was reduced by TCRdb to in-frame sequences with V and J called. These copies leave out some clones; in studies compared against another copy, an unresolved V gene accounts for under half, and the cause of the remainder is not known. That table supplies the V and J calls and clone size; D and trimming were determined from the DNA. This sample lists roughly 250,000 clones; around 82% were detected once. Under 5.5% of the sample belongs to the ten largest clones.

The TCR comes from a woman aged 80 or over with active or convalescent COVID-19. The sample was peripheral blood. Recombination linked TRBV3-1 (or the pseudogene TRBV3-2) to TRBJ2-3, with 14 central nucleotides matching TRBD2. The nucleotide sequence is TGTGCCAGCAGCCAAGGGACTAGCGGGAGGATAGATACGCAGTATTTT. Translated, this gives CASSQGTSGRIDTQYF.